The 29 T cell receptor beta chains reported below all come from one sample, sequenced in a study of CD8+ T cells in alopecia areata. Treatment in this sample: oral pan-JAK inhibitor, 5-10 mg twice daily. RNA extraction and reverse transcription yielded cDNA as sequencing template. The table came from immunoSEQ multiplex PCR; TCRdb's copy has only in-frame clones and leaves some out. The sample contains 190,000 or so clones, around 60% of which appear only once. Specimen: CD8+ T cells sorted from blood, collected at week 24, from a patient treated with tofacitinib. The receptors shown here come from a human donor with alopecia areata.

The chain has TRBV13 and TRBJ1-2, with TRBD1 matching over 9 bases. The CDR3 totals 14 residues. The V segment lost 4 bases and the J segment 0 bases; nucleotides outside the gene matches: 0. CDR1 PRHDT and CDR2 FYEKMQ come from the germline V gene (reference sequence). This CDR3 is CASSYRGPNYGYTF. The CDR3 DNA reads as TGTGCCAGCAGCTACAGGGGGCCTAACTATGGCTACACCTTC.

This chain connects TRBV7-3 to TRBJ1-1; TRBD1 is a possible D gene (5 bases). The germline gives CDR1 SGHTA, CDR2 FQGTGA. With 1 base removed from V and 4 bases from J, the gap between germline ends came to 10 bases. This CDR3 is 14 amino acids long. CDR3 sequence reads: CASSLIGDPTEAFF. The CDR3 DNA sequence: TGTGCCAGCAGCTTAATAGGGGATCCCACTGAAGCTTTCTTT.

The chain links TRBV7-9 to TRBJ1-2; D unclear. Germline loops: CDR1 SEHNR, CDR2 FQNEAQ (reference sequence). This CDR3 is 13 amino acids long. Trimming pared 1 base from V and 4 bases from J, leaving 7 bases between. The DNA for the CDR3 is TGTGCCAGCAGCTTAGTCGAATTCTATGGCTACACCTTC. This codes for CASSLVEFYGYTF. Together with reference TRBV7-9 and TRBJ1-2, the CDR3 gives the full variable domain: DTGVSQNPRHKITKRGQNVTFRCDPISEHNRLYWYRQTLGQGPEFLTYFQNEAQLEKSRLLSDRFSAERPKGSFSTLEIQRTEQGDSAMYLCASSLVEFYGYTFGSGTRLTVV.

This clone showed up just once. The CDR3: CASSLGRRTGELFF. CDR3 bases: TGTGCCAGCAGCTTGGGGCGACGCACCGGGGAGCTGTTTTTT. V and J are TRBV11-2 and TRBJ2-2, with D perhaps matching TRBD1 (5 bases). Trimming shortened V by 3 bases and J by 4 bases, and 9 bases separated the two germline ends. Germline V gene data show CDR1 as SGHAT and CDR2 as FQNNGV. The CDR3 runs 14 residues.

This clone was counted between two and nine times. The chain uses TRBV13 and TRBJ2-3, with D uncertain. The CDR3 consists of 12 residues. Germline CDR1 PRHDT, CDR2 FYEKMQ (reference sequence). V gave up 6 bases and J gave up 4 bases, with 8 bases separating them. CDR3 bases: TGTGCCAGCAGAGGTGCCTCAGATACGCAGTATTTT. Its translation is CASRGASDTQYF.

The chain employs TRBV30 and TRBJ1-5; possible D gene TRBD1, 6 bases. This CDR3 is built from 13 residues. Between the trimmed V and J ends, which lost 0 bases and 7 bases, there was a span of 10 bases. Germline assignment: CDR1 GTSNPN and CDR2 SVGIG (reference sequence). CDR3 coding DNA: TGTGCCTGGAGTGTGACAGGAGGGCAGCCCCAGCATTTT. This translates into CAWSVTGGQPQHF.

This clone was counted a few times. This chain joins TRBV5-5 and TRBJ2-1; D is undetermined. The CDR3 runs 14 residues. V was clipped by 0 bases and J by 9 bases, with 13 bases between them. Germline loops: CDR1 SGHKS, CDR2 YYEKEE (reference sequence). The CDR3 here is CASSLDSGYPEQFF. In DNA, the CDR3 is TGTGCCAGCAGCTTGGACAGTGGGTATCCTGAGCAGTTCTTC.

The genes are TRBV4-1 and TRBJ1-1, with D unclear. Germline lookup yields CDR1 MGHRA and CDR2 YSYEKL. Trimming left V 8 bases short and J 4 bases short, with 20 bases between. The length of the CDR3 is 15 residues. The CDR3 coding sequence is TGCGCCAGCCTCCCGACTAACATGCAACTCACTGAAGCTTTCTTT. Its translation is CASLPTNMQLTEAFF.

The CDR3 reads CASSAPGLGGYTF. The CDR3 DNA sequence: TGTGCCAGCAGCGCCCCGGGGCTCGGAGGCTACACCTTC. The chain employs TRBV27 and TRBJ1-2; TRBD1 might be the D (5 bases). Trimming removed 6 bases at V and 8 bases at J, with 16 bases between. In germline, CDR1 is MNHEY, CDR2 SMNVEV (reference sequence). The CDR3 consists of 13 residues.

The chain uses TRBV15 and TRBJ1-3; D may be TRBD1 (6 bases). V was trimmed by 5 bases and J by 0 bases, leaving 8 bases between them. Germline loops: CDR1 LNHNV, CDR2 YYDKDF (reference sequence). The CDR3 covers 14 residues. CDR3 in DNA: TGTGCCACCAGCTGGGACACCTCTGGAAACACCATATATTTT. Amino acids: CATSWDTSGNTIYF.

On this clone: Other DNA variants within this sample encode the same CDR3. The chain has TRBV25-1 and TRBJ1-5; no clear D. The V and J ends lost 6 bases and 4 bases respectively, with 7 bases between them. Germline-derived CDR1 and CDR2 are MGHDK and SYGVNS. The CDR3 totals 12 residues. The CDR3 loop is CASSLANQPQHF. The CDR3 DNA is TGTGCCAGCAGCTTAGCAAATCAGCCCCAGCATTTT.

This clone was counted only a few times. Here the CDR3 DNA reads TGTGCCAGCAGCTTGGGAAGCCTGGAGACCCAGTACTTC. This encodes CASSLGSLETQYF. The chain couples TRBV5-6 to TRBJ2-5; unclear D gene. This CDR3 contains 13 residues. Germline CDR1 SGHDT, CDR2 YYEEEE. The ends were cut back, 0 bases at V and 5 bases at J, with 8 bases in the middle.

The V gene is TRBV25-1, the J gene TRBJ2-5; 11 bases are a match to TRBD2. Germline V CDR1 and CDR2: MGHDK, SYGVNS. The V gene end was trimmed by 3 bases and the J gene end by 3 bases; junction bases not matched to a gene: 6. The CDR3 has 16 residues. CDR3 nucleotides: TGTGCCAGCAGTGATATAGGACTAGCGGGCGAAGAGACCCAGTACTTC. Protein product: CASSDIGLAGEETQYF.

V is TRBV13 and J is TRBJ1-1; 7 bases fit TRBD1. Germline V gene lookup returns CDR1 PRHDT and CDR2 FYEKMQ (reference sequence). This CDR3 is 17 amino acids long. Unmatched junction bases numbered 13, after V lost 5 bases and J lost 1 base. CDR3 protein: CASSPREGAIPNTEAFF. DNA for the CDR3: TGTGCCAGCAGCCCCCGGGAGGGGGCGATTCCGAACACTGAAGCTTTCTTT. Complete variable domain (other parts from reference TRBV13 and TRBJ1-1): AAGVIQSPRHLIKEKRETATLKCYPIPRHDTVYWYQQGPGQDPQFLISFYEKMQSDKGSIPDRFSAQQFSDYHSELNMSSLELGDSALYFCASSPREGAIPNTEAFFGQGTRLTVV.

The chain links TRBV7-9 to TRBJ2-7; TRBD1 aligns across 8 bases. From germline, CDR1 is SEHNR and CDR2 FQNEAQ (reference sequence). The CDR3 runs to 12 residues. V shed 5 bases and J 6 bases; nucleotides not matched to a gene: 3. The CDR3 loop is CASSRQGLEQYF. The DNA for the CDR3 is TGTGCCAGCAGCCGACAGGGGCTCGAGCAGTACTTC.

The rearrangement joins TRBV30 to TRBJ1-2; 9 bases map to TRBD1. Germline CDR1 is GTSNPN and CDR2 is SVGIG (reference sequence). Losses at the gene ends were 4 bases for V and 4 bases for J; bases not matched to a gene: 16. The CDR3 has 17 amino acids. The DNA of the CDR3 is TGTGCCTGGATCGGCCGGGAACGACAGGGGGGTTTCTATGGCTACACCTTC. Amino acids: CAWIGRERQGGFYGYTF.

In this sample, this clone turned up once. The J gene is TRBJ2-3, the V gene TRBV29-1; D not certain. The J call is doubtful: the DNA matches TRBJ1-5 better. The CDR3 is 12 residues long. Germline values: CDR1 SQVTM, CDR2 ANQGSEA. CDR3 amino acids: CSVEDSPDTQHF. The CDR3 nucleotides are TGCAGCGTTGAAGACAGTCCAGATACGCAGCATTTT.

The CDR3 nucleotides read TGCAGCGTTGAAGGGTGGTCGGACACCGAGGGGTATGGCTACACCTTC. Translation: CSVEGWSDTEGYGYTF. This chain joins TRBV29-1 and TRBJ1-2, with TRBD1 as a possible D gene (5 bases). The CDR3 totals 16 residues. With 1 base removed from V and 5 bases from J, the gap between germline ends came to 20 bases. Germline V lookup: CDR1 SQVTM, CDR2 ANQGSEA.

The rearrangement links TRBV2 to TRBJ2-5; D remains unclear. Trimming took 1 base from V and 5 from J, leaving 11 bases between them. Germline V CDR1 and CDR2: SNHLY, FYNNEI. The CDR3 contains 14 residues. The CDR3 loop reads CASSEVGSWETQYF. As DNA, the CDR3 is TGTGCCAGCAGTGAAGTGGGGTCGTGGGAGACCCAGTACTTC.

Concerning this clone itself: At the DNA level, this CDR3 is encoded by other sequences in the same sample as well. The chain combines TRBV14 with TRBJ1-2; the D gene is possibly TRBD1 (5 bases). CDR3 length: 13 amino acids. CDR1 SGHDN and CDR2 FVKESK come from the germline V gene. Between the trimmed V and J ends, which lost 1 base and 7 bases, there was a span of 10 bases. The CDR3: CASSQVAGGGYTF. The CDR3 DNA sequence: TGTGCCAGCAGCCAAGTCGCTGGGGGTGGCTACACCTTC.

The chain has TRBV12-5 and TRBJ1-1, with D perhaps matching TRBD1 (6 bases). Germline lookup yields CDR1 LGHNT and CDR2 FRNRAP. V was clipped by 4 bases and J by 3 bases, with 9 bases between them. The CDR3 is 13 amino acids. The CDR3 protein is CASGWRGDTEAFF. As DNA, the CDR3 is TGTGCTAGTGGTTGGAGGGGGGACACTGAAGCTTTCTTT.

The chain uses TRBV7-9 and TRBJ1-2, with 7 bases fitting TRBD1. This CDR3 is built from 17 residues. V lost 4 bases to trimming and J lost 5 bases; unmatched junction nucleotides: 16. CDR1 is SEHNR, CDR2 FQNEAQ, per germline (reference sequence). CDR3 sequence reads: CASSSPSAQTGRYGYTF. CDR3 in DNA: TGTGCCAGCAGCTCTCCTTCGGCCCAGACAGGGCGGTATGGCTACACCTTC. The full variable domain, rest sourced from reference TRBV7-9 and TRBJ1-2, is DTGVSQNPRHKITKRGQNVTFRCDPISEHNRLYWYRQTLGQGPEFLTYFQNEAQLEKSRLLSDRFSAERPKGSFSTLEIQRTEQGDSAMYLCASSSPSAQTGRYGYTFGSGTRLTVV.

The J gene is TRBJ1-1, the V gene TRBV2; D is uncertain. The germline V gene has CDR1 SNHLY and CDR2 FYNNEI. V lost 3 bases and J lost 7, with 9 bases in between. The CDR3 sequence is 12 residues long. This CDR3 reads CASSDGRGEAFF. CDR3 bases: TGTGCCAGCAGTGATGGACGTGGTGAAGCTTTCTTT. Using reference TRBV2 and TRBJ1-1 for the parts outside the CDR3, the full variable domain is EPEVTQTPSHQVTQMGQEVILRCVPISNHLYFYWYRQILGQKVEFLVSFYNNEISEKSEIFDDQFSVERPDGSNFTLKIRSTKLEDSAMYFCASSDGRGEAFFGQGTRLTVV.

This clone was observed a handful of times. The chain employs TRBV10-3 and TRBJ2-1; no definite D call. The CDR3 spans 15 residues. V shed 2 bases and J shed 0 bases, with 8 bases lying between them. CDR1 is ENHRY, CDR2 SYGVKD, per germline. The CDR3 is CAISEQVSSYNEQFF. CDR3 nucleotide sequence: TGTGCCATCAGTGAGCAGGTGAGCTCCTACAATGAGCAGTTCTTC.

The chain couples TRBV30 to TRBJ1-4, with 8 bases fitting TRBD1. Germline V CDR1 and CDR2: GTSNPN, SVGIG (reference sequence). CDR3 length equals 14 residues. The V and J ends lost 1 base and 7 bases, in that order; junction bases with no gene match: 5. The CDR3 coding sequence is TGTGCCTGGAGTGAGGGCAGGGGGCGTGAAAAACTGTTTTTT. This encodes CAWSEGRGREKLFF.

V usage is TRBV30 and J usage is TRBJ2-5; D unclear. Trimming shortened V by 1 base and J by 5 bases, and 17 bases separated the two germline ends. CDR3 length equals 15 residues. Looked up from germline, CDR1 is GTSNPN and CDR2 is SVGIG (reference sequence). The CDR3: CAWSDSTELGETQYF. In DNA, the CDR3 is TGTGCCTGGAGTGACTCGACGGAGCTAGGGGAGACCCAGTACTTC.

CDR3 DNA: TGTGCCTGGAGTGTAGGCGACACCGGGCGGGCAGAGACCCAGTACTTC. Encoded protein: CAWSVGDTGRAETQYF. The rearrangement uses TRBV30 and TRBJ2-5, with D tentatively TRBD2 (5 bases). Germline lookup yields CDR1 GTSNPN and CDR2 SVGIG (reference sequence). Trimming left V 0 bases short and J 4 bases short, with 18 bases between. The CDR3 runs 16 residues.

This clone was seen just once. The chain employs TRBV27 and TRBJ2-3; 9 bases map to TRBD1. The germline V gene has CDR1 MNHEY and CDR2 SMNVEV (reference sequence). Trimming took 4 bases from V and 0 from J; bases not matched to a gene: 17. This CDR3 comprises 20 residues. CDR3 amino acids: CASSSRDRVWNKVSTDTQYF. CDR3 in DNA: TGTGCCAGCAGTTCCCGGGACAGGGTTTGGAATAAAGTTAGCACAGATACGCAGTATTTT.

This clone was seen a handful of times. The gene calls are TRBV9 and TRBJ1-6, with D possibly matching TRBD1 (6 bases). The CDR3 extends over 11 amino acids. The ends were cut back, 3 bases at V and 16 bases at J, with 11 bases in the middle. Germline values: CDR1 SGDLS, CDR2 YYNGEE. This CDR3 is CASSDGQILHF. The DNA of the CDR3 is TGTGCCAGCAGCGACGGACAGATACTCCACTTT.